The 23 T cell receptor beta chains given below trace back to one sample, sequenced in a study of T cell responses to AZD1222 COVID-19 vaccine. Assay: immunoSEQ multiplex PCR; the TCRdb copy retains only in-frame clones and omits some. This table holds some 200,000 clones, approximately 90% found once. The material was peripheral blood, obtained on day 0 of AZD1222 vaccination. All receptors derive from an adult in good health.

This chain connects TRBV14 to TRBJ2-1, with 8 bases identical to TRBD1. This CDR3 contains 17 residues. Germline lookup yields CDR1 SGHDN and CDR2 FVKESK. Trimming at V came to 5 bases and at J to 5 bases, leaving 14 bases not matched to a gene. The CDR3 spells CASSNSFSGGPDNEQFF. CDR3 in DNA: TGTGCCAGCAGCAACTCATTTTCAGGGGGCCCAGACAATGAGCAGTTCTTC.

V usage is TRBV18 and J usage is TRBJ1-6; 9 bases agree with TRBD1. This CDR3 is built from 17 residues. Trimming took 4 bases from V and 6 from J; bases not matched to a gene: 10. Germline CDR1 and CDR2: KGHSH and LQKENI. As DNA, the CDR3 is TGTGCCAGCTCACGGAACACAGGGGGCGAAGGTAATTCACCCCTCCACTTT. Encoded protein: CASSRNTGGEGNSPLHF.

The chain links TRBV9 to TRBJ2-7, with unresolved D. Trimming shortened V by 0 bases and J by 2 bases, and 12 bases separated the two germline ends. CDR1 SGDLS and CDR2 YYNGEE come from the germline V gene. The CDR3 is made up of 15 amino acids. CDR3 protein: CASSVADKGTYEQYF. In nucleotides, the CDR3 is TGTGCCAGCAGCGTAGCTGATAAGGGTACCTACGAGCAGTACTTC. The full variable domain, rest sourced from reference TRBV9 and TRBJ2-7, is DSGVTQTPKHLITATGQRVTLRCSPRSGDLSVYWYQQSLDQGLQFLIQYYNGEERAKGNILERFSAQQFPDLHSELNLSSLELGDSALYFCASSVADKGTYEQYFGPGTRLTVT.

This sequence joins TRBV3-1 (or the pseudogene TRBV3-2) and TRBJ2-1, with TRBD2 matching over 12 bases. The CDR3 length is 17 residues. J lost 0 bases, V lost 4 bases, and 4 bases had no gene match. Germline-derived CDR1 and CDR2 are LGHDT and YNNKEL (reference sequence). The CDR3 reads CASSRGLAGDSYNEQFF. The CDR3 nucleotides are TGTGCCAGCAGCCGGGGACTAGCGGGCGACTCCTACAATGAGCAGTTCTTC.

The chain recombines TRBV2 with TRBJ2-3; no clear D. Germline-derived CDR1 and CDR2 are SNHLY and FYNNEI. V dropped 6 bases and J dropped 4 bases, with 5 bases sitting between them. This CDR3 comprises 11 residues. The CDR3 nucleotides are TGTGCCAGCAGGGTTGCAGATACGCAGTATTTT. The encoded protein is CASRVADTQYF.

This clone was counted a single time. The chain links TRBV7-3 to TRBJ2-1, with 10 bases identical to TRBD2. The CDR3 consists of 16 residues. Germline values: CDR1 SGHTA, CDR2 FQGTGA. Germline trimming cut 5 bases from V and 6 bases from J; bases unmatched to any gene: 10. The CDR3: CASSPGASGSGNEQFF. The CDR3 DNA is TGTGCCAGCAGCCCGGGGGCTAGCGGGAGTGGCAATGAGCAGTTCTTC.

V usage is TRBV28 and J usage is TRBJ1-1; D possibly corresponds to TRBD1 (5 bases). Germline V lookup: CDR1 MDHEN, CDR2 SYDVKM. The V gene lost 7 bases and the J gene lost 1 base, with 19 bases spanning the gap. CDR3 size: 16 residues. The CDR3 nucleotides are TGTGCCAGCATATTCCGGGGCGCGGGCCGGAACACTGAAGCTTTCTTT. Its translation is CASIFRGAGRNTEAFF.

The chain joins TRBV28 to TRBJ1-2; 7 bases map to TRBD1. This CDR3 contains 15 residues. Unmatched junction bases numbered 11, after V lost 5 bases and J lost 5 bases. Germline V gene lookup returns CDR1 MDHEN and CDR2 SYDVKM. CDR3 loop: CASSPQLTGKYGYTF. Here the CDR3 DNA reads TGTGCCAGCAGTCCCCAACTGACAGGGAAATATGGCTACACCTTC.

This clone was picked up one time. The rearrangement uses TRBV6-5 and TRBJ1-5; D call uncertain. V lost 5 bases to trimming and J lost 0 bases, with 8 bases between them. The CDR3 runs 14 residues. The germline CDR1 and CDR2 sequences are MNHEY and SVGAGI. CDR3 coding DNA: TGTGCCAGCAGTACCGAGGGTAGCAATCAGCCCCAGCATTTT. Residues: CASSTEGSNQPQHF.

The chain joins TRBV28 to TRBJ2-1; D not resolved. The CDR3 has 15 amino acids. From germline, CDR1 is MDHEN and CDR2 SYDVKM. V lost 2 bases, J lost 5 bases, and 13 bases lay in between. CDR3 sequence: CASSLRPGPNNEQFF. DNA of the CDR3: TGTGCCAGCAGTTTACGGCCCGGGCCTAACAATGAGCAGTTCTTC.

The CDR3 DNA is TGTGCCAGCAGTTCGATTGGACTAGCGGGAGGATACGAGCAGTACTTC. It is translated as CASSSIGLAGGYEQYF. This chain connects TRBV27 to TRBJ2-7, with 14 bases fitting TRBD2. Trimming at V came to 4 bases and at J to 4 bases, leaving 6 bases not matched to a gene. The CDR3 spans 16 residues. Germline V gene data show CDR1 as MNHEY and CDR2 as SMNVEV (reference sequence).

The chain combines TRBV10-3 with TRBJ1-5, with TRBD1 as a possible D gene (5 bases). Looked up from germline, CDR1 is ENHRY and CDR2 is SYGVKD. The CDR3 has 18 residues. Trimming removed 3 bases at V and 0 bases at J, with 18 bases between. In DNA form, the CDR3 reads TGTGCCATCAGTGAAACCGGGACCTCTCGGGATAGCAATCAGCCCCAGCATTTT. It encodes CAISETGTSRDSNQPQHF.

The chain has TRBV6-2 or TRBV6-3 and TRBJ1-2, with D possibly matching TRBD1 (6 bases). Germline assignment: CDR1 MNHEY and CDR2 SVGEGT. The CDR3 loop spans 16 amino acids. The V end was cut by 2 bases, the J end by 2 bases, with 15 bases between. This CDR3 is CASSYRTVSRNYGYTF. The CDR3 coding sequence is TGTGCCAGCAGTTACCGGACAGTCTCACGGAACTATGGCTACACCTTC.

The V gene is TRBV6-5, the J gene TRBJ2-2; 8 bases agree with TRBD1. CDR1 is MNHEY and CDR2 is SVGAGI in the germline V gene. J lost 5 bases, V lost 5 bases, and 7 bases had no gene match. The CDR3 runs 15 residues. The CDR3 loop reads CASSPDRGWTGELFF. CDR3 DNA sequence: TGTGCCAGCAGTCCCGACAGGGGATGGACCGGGGAGCTGTTTTTT.

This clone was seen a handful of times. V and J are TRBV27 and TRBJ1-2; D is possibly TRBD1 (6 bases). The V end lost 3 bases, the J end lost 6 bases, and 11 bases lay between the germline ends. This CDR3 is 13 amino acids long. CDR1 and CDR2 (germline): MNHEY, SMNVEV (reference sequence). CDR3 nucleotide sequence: TGTGCCAGCAGTTTCGCAGGGGTGGATGGCTACACCTTC. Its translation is CASSFAGVDGYTF.

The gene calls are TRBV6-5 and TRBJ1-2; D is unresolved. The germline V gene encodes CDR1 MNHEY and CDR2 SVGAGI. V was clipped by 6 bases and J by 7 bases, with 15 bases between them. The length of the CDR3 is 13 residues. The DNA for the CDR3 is TGTGCCAGCAGAAGTCAAACGATAAGTGGCTACACCTTC. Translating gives CASRSQTISGYTF.

CDR3 protein: CASQGAGGLQPQHF. The CDR3 bases are TGTGCCAGCCAGGGGGCAGGGGGCCTACAGCCCCAGCATTTT. The V call is TRBV2, the J call TRBJ1-5; 8 nucleotides agree with TRBD1. The V and J ends lost 8 bases and 7 bases, in that order; junction bases with no gene match: 10. The germline gives CDR1 SNHLY, CDR2 FYNNEI. The CDR3 covers 14 residues.

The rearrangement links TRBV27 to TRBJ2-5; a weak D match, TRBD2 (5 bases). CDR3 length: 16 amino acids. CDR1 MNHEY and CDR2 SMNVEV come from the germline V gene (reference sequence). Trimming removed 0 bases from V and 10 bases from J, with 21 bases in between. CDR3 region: CASSLSRTTLFGDQYF. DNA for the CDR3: TGTGCCAGCAGTTTATCGCGAACTACCTTGTTCGGGGACCAGTACTTC.

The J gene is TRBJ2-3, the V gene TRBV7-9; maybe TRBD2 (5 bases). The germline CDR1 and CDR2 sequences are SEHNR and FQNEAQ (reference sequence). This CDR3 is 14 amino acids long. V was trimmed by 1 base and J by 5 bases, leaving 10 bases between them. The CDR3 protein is CASSLEATRDTQYF. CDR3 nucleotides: TGTGCCAGCAGCTTAGAGGCTACTAGAGATACGCAGTATTTT.

The CDR3 is CASSVDSAGVNQPQHF. CDR3 nucleotides: TGTGCCAGCAGCGTTGATTCCGCAGGGGTTAATCAGCCCCAGCATTTT. The chain links TRBV5-5 to TRBJ1-5; perhaps TRBD1 as D (6 bases). Between the trimmed V and J ends, which lost 4 bases and 4 bases, there was a span of 18 bases. The CDR3 has 16 residues. Germline-derived CDR1 and CDR2 are SGHKS and YYEKEE (reference sequence).

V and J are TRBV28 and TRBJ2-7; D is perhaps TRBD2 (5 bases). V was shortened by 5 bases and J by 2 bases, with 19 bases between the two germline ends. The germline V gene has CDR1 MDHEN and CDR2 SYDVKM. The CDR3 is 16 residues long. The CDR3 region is CASSPSGAGSAYEQYF. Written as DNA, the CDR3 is TGTGCCAGCAGTCCGTCGGGTGCTGGGAGCGCCTACGAGCAGTACTTC.

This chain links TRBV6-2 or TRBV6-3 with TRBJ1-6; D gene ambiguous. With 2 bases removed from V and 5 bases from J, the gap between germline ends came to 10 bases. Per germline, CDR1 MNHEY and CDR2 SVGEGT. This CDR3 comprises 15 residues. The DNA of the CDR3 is TGTGCCAGCAGTTACGTGGCGGCGAATAATTCACCCCTCCACTTT. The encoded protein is CASSYVAANNSPLHF.

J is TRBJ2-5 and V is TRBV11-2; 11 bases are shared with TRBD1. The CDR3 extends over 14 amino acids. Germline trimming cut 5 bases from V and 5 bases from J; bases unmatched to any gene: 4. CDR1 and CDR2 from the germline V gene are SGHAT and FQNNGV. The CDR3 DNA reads TGTGCCAGCAGCACCGGGACAGGGGGGGAGACCCAGTACTTC. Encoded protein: CASSTGTGGETQYF.